This TCR beta chain was identified during a study of T cell repertoires in cytomegalovirus infection. Study context: Matching HLA type, along with CMV infection, was indicated by public TCR beta signatures.

General study points: HLA-C-restricted TCR beta clonotypes specific for CMV led the ex vivo response. Using cumulative public TCR beta family frequency, the authors identified those who carried CMV together with the relevant HLA.

TCRdb fed the reads into MiXCR, producing one record per CDR3 protein. Here the sample spans 560,000 or so distinct CDR3 sequences, 16% being singletons. On this clonotype: Its antigen remains unknown.

The specimen sequenced was CD8+ T cells from PBMCs. The clonotype was recovered from a human donor in good health (CMV status not recorded). Some clones in this sample may be carry-over from other donors' samples.

The CDR3 protein is CAISDRTDMNTGELFF. CDR3 nucleotide sequence: TGTGCCATCAGTGATAGGACAGATATGAACACCGGGGAGCTGTTTTTT. The chain employs TRBV10-3 and TRBJ2-2, with D possibly TRBD1 on 6 matching bases. Germline loops: CDR1 ENHRY, CDR2 SYGVKD. CDR3 length: 16 residues. V was shortened by 3 bases and J by 1 base, with 12 bases between the two germline ends.